The clone carrying this T cell receptor (beta chain) came up many times. Antigen unknown. This sample was taken from a study of Graves' ophthalmopathy and Graves' hyperthyroidism. Germline CDR1 reads SGHRS; CDR2 reads YFSETQ. The CDR3 covers 12 residues. V lost 2 bases and J 5 bases, leaving 8 bases between the germline ends. The authors amplified TCR beta CDR3 regions from RNA transcripts. HTBI-primed RT-PCR formed the first round, and a multiplex PCR formed the second. TCRdb re-derived calls from the multiplex PCR reads in MiXCR, one entry per CDR3 protein. This sample carries 650,000 to 800,000 distinct CDR3 sequences, more than 40% of them seen once, and the ten largest clones take 2.5% to 3.5%. Notes on the study in general: Most thyroid-expanded clonotypes exceeding 0.001 frequency were also found in blood. Ophthalmopathy versus stable hyperthyroidism: 13-signature model gave 87.88% sensitivity, 80% to 84% specificity.

It was from more than 9 ml of fresh peripheral blood that the PBMCs came. The chain joins TRBV5-1 to TRBJ2-7; D assignment may be TRBD1 or TRBD2 (5 bases each). The receptor was derived from an adult man with Graves' ophthalmopathy. Sequenced sample: peripheral blood. CDR3 residues: CASSFRGHEQYF. As DNA, the CDR3 is TGCGCCAGCAGCTTTCGGGGACACGAGCAGTACTTC.